This T cell receptor beta chain was documented in a study of cytomegalovirus exposure and HLA in healthy donors. General study points: When analyzed later, a missense DCLRE1C variant was found to be linked to TCR beta V- and J-gene trimming.

Germline lookup yields CDR1 MNHEY and CDR2 SMNVEV (reference sequence). Trimming stripped 2 bases from V and 1 base from J, with 9 bases between. This CDR3 spans 16 amino acids. The PCR used 60 Vbeta and 13 Jbeta primers. The protocol was immunoSEQ multiplex PCR, while the TCRdb copy is restricted to in-frame clones and leaves out a portion. This sample yields roughly 150,000 clones, of which nearly 80% are seen a single time; 1.7% belongs to the top ten. Worth noting for this clone: Its antigen is not identified.

The genes are TRBV27 and TRBJ2-6; maybe TRBD2 (5 bases). The sample taken for sequencing was PBMCs. This TCR was recovered from a woman aged 25 to 39 in good health and CMV-seronegative. CDR3 nucleotides: TGTGCCAGCAGTTTAGTTCCGGGGTCTGGGGCCAACGTCCTGACTTTC. It is translated as CASSLVPGSGANVLTF. Based on the CDR3 plus reference TRBV27 and TRBJ2-6, the full variable domain is EAQVTQNPRYLITVTGKKLTVTCSQNMNHEYMSWYRQDPGLGLRQIYYSMNVEVTDKGDVPEGYKVSRKEKRNFPLILESPSPNQTSLYFCASSLVPGSGANVLTFGAGSRLTVL.